The 3 T cell receptor beta chains presented below share a single source sample, sequenced in a study of T cell changes during pregnancy in multiple sclerosis (dated by TCRdb to between 2017 and 2020). Library construction relied on the immunoSEQ multiplex PCR assay. TCRdb re-hosts the immuneACCESS table, in-frame sequences only. Its copies lack some clones; in the studies checked, an unresolved V gene accounts for under half of them, and the cause for the rest is not known. The sample contains about 51,000 clones, approximately 92% of them found a single time. The ten biggest clones cover approximately 0.61% of the sample. The sample here was CD4+ T cells from peripheral blood mononuclear cells, taken in the third trimester of pregnancy. All receptors come from a female donor with multiple sclerosis, enrolled in a pregnancy study.

The rearrangement links TRBV4-1 to TRBJ2-7; the match to TRBD2 covers 14 bases. With V trimmed by 0 bases and J by 4 bases, 5 bases remained unmatched. The CDR3 spans 17 residues. Per germline, CDR1 MGHRA and CDR2 YSYEKL. In DNA form, the CDR3 reads TGCGCCAGCAGCCAAGATCGGGGACTAGCGGGAGTTTACGAGCAGTACTTC. This codes for CASSQDRGLAGVYEQYF.

This chain uses TRBV2 with TRBJ2-7; a possible D gene is TRBD1 (5 bases). Germline values: CDR1 SNHLY, CDR2 FYNNEI. The CDR3 covers 14 residues. V lost 8 bases and J 1 base, leaving 15 bases between the germline ends. The CDR3 loop reads CASAEQAMSYEQYF. The CDR3 DNA follows: TGTGCCAGCGCAGAACAGGCGATGTCCTACGAGCAGTACTTC.

This chain connects TRBV6-6 to TRBJ1-2; 10 nucleotides agree with TRBD1. CDR1 is MNHNY, CDR2 SVGAGI, per germline (reference sequence). The CDR3 has 14 residues. Trimming cost V 2 bases and J 6 bases; bases outside gene matches: 3. CDR3 region: CASSYGQGVDGYTF. The CDR3 bases are TGTGCCAGCAGTTACGGACAGGGGGTGGATGGCTACACCTTC.